A single sample gave rise to the 31 T cell receptor beta chains below, sequenced in a study of cytomegalovirus exposure and HLA in healthy donors (dated by TCRdb to 2016 to 2017). Library preparation was by the immunoSEQ multiplex PCR assay. For the multiplex PCR, a mixture combining 60 forward primers for TCR Vbeta segments and 13 reverse primers for TCR Jbeta segments was used. What TCRdb holds here is the immuneACCESS table cut down to in-frame rearrangements. Part of the clones is not present; checked against another copy, under half of the missing clones reflect an unresolved V gene, and the others are unexplained. The sample has some 150,000 clones on record, roughly three quarters of them singletons. The top ten clones comprise 4.9% of the sample. Sequencing used PBMCs. The origin of the receptors is a woman between 45 and 65 years old in good health and CMV-seronegative.

The V call is TRBV19, the J call TRBJ1-4, with 8 bases matching TRBD1. CDR1 and CDR2 from the germline V gene are LNHDA and SQIVND (reference sequence). The CDR3 is 14 amino acids. V trimming: 6 bases; J trimming: 7 bases; junction bases outside the gene matches: 7. Here the CDR3 reads CASSFRGPGEKLFF. The CDR3 coding sequence is TGTGCCAGTAGCTTCAGGGGGCCAGGTGAAAAACTGTTTTTT.

The CDR3 loop is CASISARASGGLADTQYF. CDR3 bases: TGTGCCAGCATCTCTGCGAGGGCTAGCGGGGGGTTGGCAGATACGCAGTATTTT. The chain uses TRBV11-2 and TRBJ2-3; 11 bases are a match to TRBD2. Germline assignment: CDR1 SGHAT and CDR2 FQNNGV. CDR3 size: 18 residues. The V segment lost 7 bases and the J segment 4 bases; nucleotides outside the gene matches: 16. The complete variable domain, with remaining parts taken from reference TRBV11-2 and TRBJ2-3, reads EAGVAQSPRYKIIEKRQSVAFWCNPISGHATLYWYQQILGQGPKLLIQFQNNGVVDDSQLPKDRFSAERLKGVDSTLKIQPAKLEDSAVYLCASISARASGGLADTQYFGPGTRLTVL.

With respect to this clone: Additional DNA sequences in this sample encode the identical CDR3. CDR3 residues: CASSVQGHTEAFF. DNA of the CDR3: TGTGCCAGTAGTGTCCAGGGGCACACTGAAGCTTTCTTT. This chain uses TRBV19 with TRBJ1-1; tentatively, D is TRBD1 (6 bases). The CDR3 sequence is 13 residues long. Per the germline V gene, CDR1 is LNHDA and CDR2 is SQIVND (reference sequence). V lost 5 bases and J lost 3, with 10 bases in between.

This chain uses TRBV11-2 with TRBJ1-1, with TRBD1 as a possible D gene (6 bases). The V end lost 4 bases, the J end lost 11 bases, and 11 bases lay between the germline ends. Germline lookup yields CDR1 SGHAT and CDR2 FQNNGV. The CDR3 runs 11 residues. This chain's CDR3 is CASSSQGDAFF. The CDR3 region has the DNA TGTGCCAGCAGCTCACAGGGTGACGCTTTCTTT.

The gene calls are TRBV5-6 and TRBJ2-1, with D perhaps matching TRBD1 (5 bases). Germline V gene lookup returns CDR1 SGHDT and CDR2 YYEEEE. V lost 2 bases and J 9 bases, leaving 15 bases between the germline ends. This CDR3 comprises 14 residues. CDR3 sequence reads: CASSFYQGISEQFF. The DNA for the CDR3 is TGTGCCAGCAGCTTTTACCAGGGAATCAGTGAGCAGTTCTTC.

This sequence joins TRBV7-9 and TRBJ2-7; TRBD1 matches at 11 bases. This CDR3 contains 13 residues. V dropped 8 bases and J dropped 5; count of bases not matched to a gene: 5. The V gene's germline CDR1 is SEHNR and CDR2 FQNEAQ (reference sequence). CDR3 loop: CASRTGGLNEQYF. The CDR3, as DNA: TGTGCCAGCCGGACAGGGGGCCTAAACGAGCAGTACTTC.

This clone was counted a few times. The CDR3 bases are TGCGCCAGCAGTCAACTGTACAGGGGTGGTAGGGCCAACGTCCTGACTTTC. Encoded protein: CASSQLYRGGRANVLTF. The rearrangement joins TRBV23-1 to TRBJ2-6; the match to TRBD1 covers 7 bases. TRBV23-1 is filed as an ORF, its function uncertain. The CDR3 is 17 residues long. Trimming at V came to 2 bases and at J to 5 bases, leaving 9 bases not matched to a gene.

J is TRBJ1-6 and V is TRBV7-8; 7 positions agree with TRBD1. Germline V gene sequence: CDR1 SGHVS, CDR2 FQNEAQ. There are 15 residues in the CDR3. The V gene end was trimmed by 8 bases and the J gene end by 7 bases; junction bases not matched to a gene: 11. CDR3 sequence reads: CASRLTGALNSPLHF. CDR3 coding DNA: TGTGCCAGCCGACTAACAGGGGCCCTAAATTCACCCCTCCACTTT.

In its sample, this clone was seen once. The V call is TRBV18, the J call TRBJ1-5; D gene uncertain. The V and J ends lost 5 bases and 0 bases respectively, with 11 bases between them. The CDR3 totals 15 residues. Germline CDR1 KGHSH, CDR2 LQKENI. CDR3 DNA: TGTGCCAGCTCAGACCTTAACTATAGCAATCAGCCCCAGCATTTT. Its translation is CASSDLNYSNQPQHF.

The count of this clone is one. V gene TRBV18 combines with J gene TRBJ2-7, with D possibly being TRBD2 (5 bases). The CDR3 totals 12 residues. V was cut by 6 bases and J by 2 bases, with 8 bases left in between. The germline V gene has CDR1 KGHSH and CDR2 LQKENI. The CDR3 DNA is TGTGCCAGCTCCCCCGGGACCTACGAGCAGTACTTC. This translates into CASSPGTYEQYF.

The rearrangement links TRBV27 to TRBJ1-5; D gene unclear. V was shortened by 8 bases and J by 3 bases, with 14 bases between the two germline ends. The germline V gene has CDR1 MNHEY and CDR2 SMNVEV (reference sequence). CDR3 length: 14 residues. This CDR3 is CASQSSGNNQPQHF. Here the CDR3 DNA reads TGTGCCAGCCAAAGTAGTGGTAACAATCAGCCCCAGCATTTT.

This clone was counted only a few times. The J gene is TRBJ2-1, the V gene TRBV5-8; 7 nucleotides align to TRBD2. Germline V gene lookup returns CDR1 SGHTS and CDR2 YDEGEE. This CDR3 comprises 16 residues. Trimming at V came to 1 base and at J to 0 bases, leaving 4 bases not matched to a gene. CDR3 residues: CASSLLGGSSYNEQFF. CDR3 DNA: TGTGCCAGCAGCTTGTTGGGGGGGAGCTCCTACAATGAGCAGTTCTTC.

In its sample, this clone was seen a few times. V and J are TRBV7-9 and TRBJ2-7; D gene uncertain. The CDR3 covers 13 residues. The germline CDR1 and CDR2 sequences are SEHNR and FQNEAQ (reference sequence). V was trimmed by 5 bases and J by 2 bases, leaving 10 bases between them. This CDR3 reads CASSTTSPYEQYF. The CDR3 bases are TGTGCCAGCAGCACGACAAGCCCCTACGAGCAGTACTTC.

J is TRBJ1-4 and V is TRBV4-2; D is perhaps TRBD1 (5 bases). V shed 0 bases and J shed 7 bases, with 12 bases lying between them. Germline loops: CDR1 LGHNA, CDR2 YNFKEQ. The CDR3 contains 15 residues. The CDR3 DNA sequence: TGTGCCAGCAGCCAAGATTTCCAGGGAGGTGAAAAACTGTTTTTT. This sequence encodes CASSQDFQGGEKLFF.

This sequence joins TRBV19 and TRBJ1-5; 8 bases line up with TRBD1. CDR1 LNHDA and CDR2 SQIVND come from the germline V gene (reference sequence). J was trimmed by 7 bases and V by 6 bases; bases with no gene match: 11. The length of the CDR3 is 15 residues. The CDR3 here is CASSPGQDRGQPQHF. Here the CDR3 DNA reads TGTGCCAGTAGCCCGGGACAGGACCGGGGCCAGCCCCAGCATTTT.

The chain carries TRBV7-8 and TRBJ2-5; weak D call: TRBD1 (5 bases). V lost 1 base and J lost 1, with 10 bases in between. Germline V gene data show CDR1 as SGHVS and CDR2 as FQNEAQ. The CDR3 loop spans 15 amino acids. CDR3 in amino acids: CASSLDRQAQETQYF. The CDR3 DNA reads as TGTGCCAGCAGCTTAGACAGGCAGGCCCAAGAGACCCAGTACTTC.

V is TRBV7-9 and J is TRBJ2-6; 7 positions agree with TRBD1. Trimming at V came to 5 bases and at J to 4 bases, leaving 5 bases not matched to a gene. In germline, CDR1 is SEHNR, CDR2 FQNEAQ (reference sequence). The CDR3 covers 15 residues. The chain's CDR3 is CASSATGFGANVLTF. CDR3 in DNA: TGTGCCAGCAGCGCGACAGGGTTCGGGGCCAACGTCCTGACTTTC.

This sequence joins TRBV28 and TRBJ2-7; D may be TRBD1 (6 bases). Looked up from germline, CDR1 is MDHEN and CDR2 is SYDVKM. Trimming stripped 1 base from V and 0 bases from J, with 7 bases between. The CDR3 is 14 amino acids. Here the CDR3 DNA reads TGTGCCAGCAGTTTATTGGACAGCTCCTACGAGCAGTACTTC. It specifies CASSLLDSSYEQYF.

CDR3 DNA: TGTGCCAGCAGCGTTAAGACAAGGAGGGACACTGAAGCTTTCTTT. Protein product: CASSVKTRRDTEAFF. J is TRBJ1-1 and V is TRBV13; D ambiguous. CDR3 length: 15 residues. Per the germline V gene, CDR1 is PRHDT and CDR2 is FYEKMQ (reference sequence). V lost 5 bases, J lost 3 bases, and 16 bases lay in between.

This clone was counted between two and nine times. The chain carries TRBV19 and TRBJ1-1; tentatively, D is TRBD1 (5 bases). V was cut by 5 bases and J by 5 bases, with 12 bases left in between. Germline loops: CDR1 LNHDA, CDR2 SQIVND (reference sequence). The CDR3 loop spans 13 amino acids. The CDR3 here is CASSAQVWTEAFF. CDR3 DNA: TGTGCCAGTAGTGCACAGGTCTGGACTGAAGCTTTCTTT.

This clone was counted a few times. The chain is built from TRBV19 and TRBJ1-5, with D unresolved. V was clipped by 8 bases and J by 3 bases, with 17 bases between them. Per germline, CDR1 LNHDA and CDR2 SQIVND (reference sequence). The CDR3 has 15 residues. DNA for the CDR3: TGTGCCAGTGCCCCGAACCCCACAGACAATCAGCCCCAGCATTTT. Its translation is CASAPNPTDNQPQHF. Supplemented by reference TRBV19 and TRBJ1-5, the full variable domain reads DGGITQSPKYLFRKEGQNVTLSCEQNLNHDAMYWYRQDPGQGLRLIYYSQIVNDFQKGDIAEGYSVSREKKESFPLTVTSAQKNPTAFYLCASAPNPTDNQPQHFGDGTRLSIL.

This clone came up a few times. V is TRBV2 and J is TRBJ1-5; D possibly corresponds to TRBD1 (5 bases). The CDR3 is 14 residues long. Germline CDR1 is SNHLY and CDR2 is FYNNEI. Trimming removed 6 bases at V and 7 bases at J, with 16 bases between. This CDR3 reads CASSVYWGEQPQHF. CDR3 bases: TGTGCCAGCAGCGTATATTGGGGCGAGCAGCCCCAGCATTTT.

The rearrangement joins TRBV6-5 to TRBJ1-2; 9 positions agree with TRBD1. This CDR3 has 14 amino acids. Trimming took 0 bases from V and 8 from J; bases not matched to a gene: 4. Germline V gene lookup returns CDR1 MNHEY and CDR2 SVGAGI. The CDR3 here is CASSYSRQGGGYTF. CDR3 DNA sequence: TGTGCCAGCAGTTACTCGAGACAGGGGGGGGGCTACACCTTC.

The chain uses TRBV7-2 and TRBJ2-2; D gene uncertain. CDR3 length: 14 residues. V lost 1 base and J lost 2, with 5 bases in between. CDR1 is SGHTA, CDR2 FQGNSA, per germline. This chain's CDR3 is CASSLVINTGELFF. CDR3 DNA: TGTGCCAGCAGCTTAGTCATTAACACCGGGGAGCTGTTTTTT. Complete variable domain (other parts from reference TRBV7-2 and TRBJ2-2): GAGVSQSPSNKVTEKGKDVELRCDPISGHTALYWYRQSLGQGLEFLIYFQGNSAPDKSGLPSDRFSAERTGGSVSTLTIQRTQQEDSAVYLCASSLVINTGELFFGEGSRLTVL.

The rearrangement uses TRBV5-1 and TRBJ1-1; D gene ambiguous. This CDR3 is built from 14 residues. Germline values: CDR1 SGHRS, CDR2 YFSETQ. V lost 5 bases and J 2 bases, leaving 13 bases between the germline ends. The CDR3 region has the DNA TGCGCCAGCAGGGGCTTGGTAGAAAACACTGAAGCTTTCTTT. Protein: CASRGLVENTEAFF.

V usage is TRBV7-9 and J usage is TRBJ2-5; 8 nucleotides match TRBD1. The CDR3 runs 15 residues. V was pared by 3 bases and J by 4 bases, with 7 bases of the junction left unmatched. Germline V lookup: CDR1 SEHNR, CDR2 FQNEAQ (reference sequence). The DNA for the CDR3 is TGTGCCAGCAGCTTCAGACAGGGGCGGAGAGAGACCCAGTACTTC. This encodes CASSFRQGRRETQYF.

V and J are TRBV6-1 and TRBJ2-5, with D unresolved. CDR3 length: 16 amino acids. Trimming removed 3 bases at V and 0 bases at J, with 14 bases between. CDR1 and CDR2 (germline): MNHNS, SASEGT. The CDR3 DNA reads TGTGCCAGCAGTGATGGAGTCAGCTTGTACCAAGAGACCCAGTACTTC. This codes for CASSDGVSLYQETQYF.

This chain links TRBV14 with TRBJ2-3; TRBD2 might be the D (6 bases). Germline-derived CDR1 and CDR2 are SGHDN and FVKESK. The CDR3 has 16 amino acids. V lost 2 bases to trimming and J lost 1 base, with 13 bases between them. The CDR3: CASSQPGTRGTDTQYF. The DNA of the CDR3 is TGTGCCAGCAGCCAACCTGGGACTCGCGGCACAGATACGCAGTATTTT.

Only one count was recorded for this clone. The chain has TRBV5-4 and TRBJ2-7; 10 bases agree with TRBD2. Unmatched junction bases numbered 8, after V lost 0 bases and J lost 5 bases. Germline V lookup: CDR1 SGHNT, CDR2 YYREEE (reference sequence). This CDR3 is built from 16 residues. The CDR3 nucleotides are TGTGCCAGCAGCTTGGGGCCACTAGCGGGGAATCACGAGCAGTACTTC. Translating it yields CASSLGPLAGNHEQYF.

This sequence joins TRBV5-6 and TRBJ1-3, with 12 positions matching TRBD1. The CDR3 has 15 amino acids. Trimming removed 3 bases from V and 2 bases from J; junction bases left unmatched: 0. Germline values: CDR1 SGHDT, CDR2 YYEEEE. The CDR3 sequence: CASSWDRGPGNTIYF. The CDR3 coding sequence is TGTGCCAGCAGCTGGGACAGGGGGCCTGGAAACACCATATATTTT. The complete variable domain, with remaining parts taken from reference TRBV5-6 and TRBJ1-3, reads DAGVTQSPTHLIKTRGQQVTLRCSPKSGHDTVSWYQQALGQGPQFIFQYYEEEERQRGNFPDRFSGHQFPNYSSELNVNALLLGDSALYLCASSWDRGPGNTIYFGEGSWLTVV.

The chain is built from TRBV7-9 and TRBJ1-2; 7 nucleotides line up with TRBD1. This CDR3 has 12 residues. The trim removed 1 base at V and 7 bases at J, leaving 0 bases unmatched. The germline gives CDR1 SEHNR, CDR2 FQNEAQ (reference sequence). The DNA of the CDR3 is TGTGCCAGCAGCTTAGGACAGGGTGGCTACACCTTC. Its translation: CASSLGQGGYTF.